Listed here is a single T cell receptor (beta chain). The sample originates from a study of identical twins. The CDR3 is 16 residues long. The V and J ends lost 4 bases and 0 bases respectively, with 13 bases between them. Germline assignment: CDR1 MDHEN and CDR2 SYDVKM. A universal primer site was added by template switching, and unique molecular identifiers were carried by the cDNA. TCRdb recomputed calls from the 5' RACE reads with MiXCR, one row per CDR3 protein. The sample has just under 550,000 distinct CDR3 sequences; 15% are singletons. This sample also appeared in a second study, on yellow fever vaccine responses in identical twins.

This receptor was taken from a young woman in good health. The V call is TRBV28, the J call TRBJ1-5; possibly TRBD1 for D (6 bases). Material: CD4+ T cells sorted from blood. The CDR3 here is CASSSGQTDSNQPQHF. In DNA form, the CDR3 reads TGTGCCAGCAGTTCTGGACAGACCGATAGCAATCAGCCCCAGCATTTT.